This TCR beta chain emerged from a study of T cells in Graves' hyperthyroidism and ophthalmopathy. Amplification targeted TCR beta CDR3 regions from RNA transcripts. HTBI primers were used for first-round RT-PCR of the TCR CDR3. MiXCR, run by TCRdb on the multiplex PCR reads, gives a single entry per CDR3 protein. The sample has a few hundred thousand distinct CDR3 sequences, around 21% seen once. This clonotype was seen repeatedly, ten times or more. Sequenced: blood. The TCR comes from a man between 18 and 29 years old with Graves' hyperthyroidism.

The chain's CDR3 is CASSYSRQSGNTIYF. In DNA form, the CDR3 reads TGTGCCAGCAGTTACTCGAGGCAGTCTGGAAACACCATATATTTT. J is TRBJ1-3 and V is TRBV6-6; D is unresolved. Germline V lookup: CDR1 MNHNY, CDR2 SVGAGI (reference sequence). The CDR3 has 15 amino acids. Deletions cut 0 bases from V and 1 base from J, with 7 bases between.